Below, 13 T cell receptor beta chains from the same sample are listed, as sequenced in a study of cytomegalovirus exposure and HLA in healthy donors. PCR amplification relied on 60 Vbeta primers (plus 13 Jbeta primers). Sequencing was performed with immunoSEQ multiplex PCR; in TCRdb, only in-frame clones are kept and a portion is missing. The repertoire holds approximately 260,000 clones, with approximately 91% as singletons. Sequenced sample: PBMCs. Receptors originate from a girl aged 2 to 10 in good health and CMV-seronegative.

CDR3 nucleotides: TGTGCCAGCAGCCAAAGCCCCGGGCGGGGGCAAGAGACCCAGTACTTC. Translated, it gives CASSQSPGRGQETQYF. The gene calls are TRBV7-3 and TRBJ2-5; 7 bases fit TRBD2. Germline V gene sequence: CDR1 SGHTA, CDR2 FQGTGA. The length of the CDR3 is 16 residues. The V segment lost 5 bases and the J segment 2 bases; nucleotides outside the gene matches: 11.

V and J are TRBV9 and TRBJ2-1, with TRBD1 as a possible D gene (6 bases). The CDR3 has 15 residues. Germline V lookup: CDR1 SGDLS, CDR2 YYNGEE. The V and J ends lost 4 bases and 7 bases respectively, with 18 bases between them. CDR3 residues: CASSKQGWAGNEQFF. The CDR3 coding sequence is TGTGCCAGCAGCAAACAGGGATGGGCAGGGAATGAGCAGTTCTTC.

The CDR3 here is CASSEYRQDLYEQYF. In nucleotides, the CDR3 is TGTGCCAGCAGTGAATATCGACAGGATCTCTACGAGCAGTACTTC. This chain links TRBV6-1 with TRBJ2-7; tentatively, D is TRBD1 (6 bases). CDR1 and CDR2 (germline): MNHNS, SASEGT. The CDR3 has 15 residues. V lost 2 bases and J lost 3, with 14 bases in between.

The chain is built from TRBV19 and TRBJ2-1, with 7 bases identical to TRBD2. The CDR3 sequence is 16 residues long. CDR1 is LNHDA, CDR2 SQIVND, per germline (reference sequence). The trim removed 3 bases at V and 2 bases at J, leaving 7 bases unmatched. The CDR3 sequence: CASSIGVGGPYNEQFF. In DNA form, the CDR3 reads TGTGCCAGTAGTATTGGGGTGGGAGGGCCCTACAATGAGCAGTTCTTC.

The genes are TRBV13 and TRBJ1-2; D is ambiguous. The CDR3 consists of 14 residues. V was clipped by 0 bases and J by 4 bases, with 9 bases between them. The germline CDR1 and CDR2 sequences are PRHDT and FYEKMQ (reference sequence). The CDR3 DNA follows: TGTGCCAGCAGCTTAGGGGGCGCGAGCTATGGCTACACCTTC. Its protein product is CASSLGGASYGYTF.

The V call is TRBV11-2, the J call TRBJ2-4; 10 bases are shared with TRBD2. The J segment lost 0 bases and the V segment lost 5 bases, leaving 10 bases of the junction unmatched. Looked up from germline, CDR1 is SGHAT and CDR2 is FQNNGV. The CDR3 is 18 residues long. Written as DNA, the CDR3 is TGTGCCAGCAGCCCCAAGGCACTAGCGGGACTAGCCAAAAACATTCAGTACTTC. Its translation: CASSPKALAGLAKNIQYF.

On this clone: The same CDR3 arises from other DNA sequences in this sample as well. This chain connects TRBV11-2 to TRBJ2-7, with D hard to call. This CDR3 region has 12 residues. V lost 2 bases and J lost 2, with 4 bases in between. CDR1 SGHAT and CDR2 FQNNGV come from the germline V gene. This chain's CDR3 is CASSLSPYEQYF. In DNA, the CDR3 is TGTGCCAGCAGCTTATCTCCCTACGAGCAGTACTTC.

The CDR3 bases are TGTGCCAGCACCACCAGGATTCGTGAAAATGAGCAGTTCTTC. Translating it yields CASTTRIRENEQFF. This chain uses TRBV11-2 with TRBJ2-1; D gene uncertain. Germline CDR1 reads SGHAT; CDR2 reads FQNNGV. CDR3 length: 14 amino acids. The V end lost 7 bases, the J end lost 7 bases, and 17 bases lay between the germline ends.

The chain couples TRBV6-5 to TRBJ2-7; D may be TRBD1 (5 bases). Germline loops: CDR1 MNHEY, CDR2 SVGAGI. The V end lost 0 bases, the J end lost 4 bases, and 10 bases lay between the germline ends. The CDR3 contains 14 residues. The CDR3: CASSYSRDRYEQYF. The CDR3, as DNA: TGTGCCAGCAGTTACTCCAGGGATCGGTACGAGCAGTACTTC.

V gene TRBV19 combines with J gene TRBJ2-1; D is possibly TRBD2 (7 bases). Trimming shortened V by 5 bases and J by 7 bases, and 18 bases separated the two germline ends. The CDR3 contains 15 residues. Per the germline V gene, CDR1 is LNHDA and CDR2 is SQIVND (reference sequence). The CDR3 DNA is TGTGCCAGTAGTTGGGGGCGGGGGCCTACAAATGAGCAGTTCTTC. This translates into CASSWGRGPTNEQFF.

This clone was observed once. V usage is TRBV6-1 and J usage is TRBJ2-1; possible D gene TRBD1, 5 bases. Germline V gene lookup returns CDR1 MNHNS and CDR2 SASEGT. CDR3 size: 14 residues. Deletions cut 2 bases from V and 7 bases from J, with 12 bases between. The CDR3 nucleotides read TGTGCCAGCAGTGAATTCAAAGGGGTGAATGAGCAGTTCTTC. This translates into CASSEFKGVNEQFF.

This chain links TRBV18 with TRBJ1-4; D unresolved. The CDR3 loop spans 14 amino acids. V dropped 1 base and J dropped 8 bases, with 11 bases sitting between them. Germline V lookup: CDR1 KGHSH, CDR2 LQKENI. The CDR3 loop is CASSPRGSLEKLFF. For the CDR3, the DNA is TGTGCCAGCTCACCACGCGGGAGTTTAGAAAAACTGTTTTTT. Combining the CDR3 with reference TRBV18 and TRBJ1-4 gives the whole variable domain NAGVMQNPRHLVRRRGQEARLRCSPMKGHSHVYWYRQLPEEGLKFMVYLQKENIIDESGMPKERFSAEFPKEGPSILRIQQVVRGDSAAYFCASSPRGSLEKLFFGSGTQLSVL.

This chain connects TRBV10-2 to TRBJ1-1, with unresolved D. V lost 3 bases and J 1 base, leaving 3 bases between the germline ends. The CDR3 has 12 residues. Per the germline V gene, CDR1 is WSHSY and CDR2 is SAAADI. The CDR3 sequence: CASSEANTEAFF. CDR3 coding DNA: TGCGCCAGCAGTGAAGCGAACACTGAAGCTTTCTTT.